Detailed here is one T cell receptor beta chain. The CDR3 has 13 residues. With 1 base removed from V and 0 bases from J, the gap between germline ends came to 4 bases. Generated by immunoSEQ multiplex PCR, the TCRdb table keeps only in-frame clones and is missing some. The table has 35,000 to 45,000 clones, over 75% seen once; the top ten hold over 13%. This sample is drawn from a study of blood T cell repertoires in COVID-19. Study background: The origin of the acute and convalescent COVID-19 samples was the United States, Italy and Spain.

The receptor was derived from a human donor in a cohort sampled during active COVID-19. The J gene is TRBJ2-7, the V gene TRBV12-3 or TRBV12-4; D is unclear. Material for sequencing was peripheral blood. The CDR3 region is CASSLDYSYEQYF. The CDR3 region has the DNA TGTGCCAGCAGTTTAGACTACTCCTACGAGCAGTACTTC.